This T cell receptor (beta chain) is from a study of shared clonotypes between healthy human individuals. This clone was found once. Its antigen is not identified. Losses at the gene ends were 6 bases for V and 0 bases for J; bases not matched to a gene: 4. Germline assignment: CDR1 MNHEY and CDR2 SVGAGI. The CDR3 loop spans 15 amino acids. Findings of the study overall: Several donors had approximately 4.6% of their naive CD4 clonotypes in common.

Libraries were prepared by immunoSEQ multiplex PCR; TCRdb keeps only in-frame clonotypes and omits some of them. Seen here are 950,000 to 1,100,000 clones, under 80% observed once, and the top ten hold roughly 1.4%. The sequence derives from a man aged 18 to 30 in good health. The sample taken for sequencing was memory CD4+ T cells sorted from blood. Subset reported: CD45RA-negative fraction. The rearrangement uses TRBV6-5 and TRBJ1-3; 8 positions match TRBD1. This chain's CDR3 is CASSRQGSSGNTIYF. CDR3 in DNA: TGTGCCAGCAGCCGACAGGGGAGCTCTGGAAACACCATATATTTT.